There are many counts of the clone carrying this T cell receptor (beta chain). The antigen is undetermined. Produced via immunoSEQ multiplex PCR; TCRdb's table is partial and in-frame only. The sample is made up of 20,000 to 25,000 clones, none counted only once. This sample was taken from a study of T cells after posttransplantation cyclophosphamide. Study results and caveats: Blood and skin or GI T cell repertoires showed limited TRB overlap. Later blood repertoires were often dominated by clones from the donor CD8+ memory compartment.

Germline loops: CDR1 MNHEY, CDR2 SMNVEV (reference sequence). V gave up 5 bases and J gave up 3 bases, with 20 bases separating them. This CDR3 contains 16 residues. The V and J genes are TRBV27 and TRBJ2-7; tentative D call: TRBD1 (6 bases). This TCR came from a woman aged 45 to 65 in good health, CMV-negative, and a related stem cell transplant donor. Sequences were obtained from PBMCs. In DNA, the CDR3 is TGTGCCAGCAGTCCCGACCGGGACAACTCCTACTACGAGCAGTACTTC. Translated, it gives CASSPDRDNSYYEQYF.